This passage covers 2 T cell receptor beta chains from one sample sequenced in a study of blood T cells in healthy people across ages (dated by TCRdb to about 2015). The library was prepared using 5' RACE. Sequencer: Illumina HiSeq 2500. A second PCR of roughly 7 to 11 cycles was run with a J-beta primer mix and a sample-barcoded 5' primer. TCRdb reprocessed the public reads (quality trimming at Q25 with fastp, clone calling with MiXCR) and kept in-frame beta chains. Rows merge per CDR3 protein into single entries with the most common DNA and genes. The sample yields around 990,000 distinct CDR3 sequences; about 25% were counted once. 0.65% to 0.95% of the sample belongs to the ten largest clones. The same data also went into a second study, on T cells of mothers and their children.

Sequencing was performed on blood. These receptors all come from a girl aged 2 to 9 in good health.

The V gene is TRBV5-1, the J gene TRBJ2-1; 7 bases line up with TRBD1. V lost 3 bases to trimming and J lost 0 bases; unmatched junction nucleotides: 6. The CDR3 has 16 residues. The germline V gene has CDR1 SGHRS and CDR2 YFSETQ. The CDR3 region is CASSSPDRSSYNEQFF. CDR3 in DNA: TGCGCCAGCAGCTCCCCGGACAGGAGCTCCTACAATGAGCAGTTCTTC.

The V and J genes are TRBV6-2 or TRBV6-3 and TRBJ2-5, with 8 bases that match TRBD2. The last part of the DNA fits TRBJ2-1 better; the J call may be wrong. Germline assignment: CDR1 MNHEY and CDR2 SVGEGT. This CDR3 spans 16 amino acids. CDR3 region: CASRVTRGGVENEQFF. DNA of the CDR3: TGTGCCAGCAGAGTCACCCGGGGGGGCGTTGAGAATGAGCAGTTCTTC.